The rows below give T cell receptor beta chains drawn from one sample of a study of T cell responses to AZD1222 COVID-19 vaccine. Assay used: immunoSEQ multiplex PCR; TCRdb lists only in-frame clones, some missing. Here the sample spans around 210,000 clones, 90% to 95% being singletons. The source material was peripheral blood, sampled 28 days after the second dose of the MenACWY control vaccine. These receptors originate from an adult who received the MenACWY meningococcal vaccine as a control. CDR3s include the opening cysteine and the closing phenylalanine or tryptophan. D genes are given only for firm matches. Rows give clone size only sometimes, using once, few, many, or a class for an expanded clone.

>TRBJ1-1|-|TRBV2|-
CASSDLSPPLLSEAFF
TGTGCCAGCAGTGACCTTTCCCCGCCATTGCTAAGTGAAGCTTTCTTT
>TRBJ2-1|-|TRBV3-1/TRBV3-2|-
CASSQENRNNEQFF
TGTGCCAGCAGCCAAGAGAACAGGAACAATGAGCAGTTCTTC
>TRBJ2-7|TRBD2|TRBV28|-
CASSLTRLADKTYEQYF
TGTGCCAGCAGTTTAACGCGTCTAGCGGATAAAACCTACGAGCAGTACTTC
>TRBJ2-1|TRBD2|TRBV19|-
CASTSAGVGSYNEQFF
TGTGCCAGTACGTCGGCGGGAGTAGGGTCCTACAATGAGCAGTTCTTC
>TRBJ2-7|TRBD1|TRBV19|-
CASSKPPGTGGREQYF
TGTGCCAGTAGTAAGCCCCCCGGGACAGGGGGCCGCGAGCAGTACTTC
>TRBJ1-1|TRBD1|TRBV28|-
CASSLPPGTAIMNTEAFF
TGTGCCAGCAGTTTGCCACCCGGGACAGCTATCATGAACACTGAAGCTTTCTTT
>TRBJ1-2|-|TRBV28|-
CASSPGGGSGGYTF
TGTGCCAGCAGCCCCGGGGGGGGCTCGGGGGGCTACACCTTC
>TRBJ2-7|-|TRBV9|once
CASSVAGSPYEQYF
TGTGCCAGCAGCGTAGCGGGATCCCCCTACGAGCAGTACTTC
>TRBJ1-5|-|TRBV7-6|-
CASSLGRGPNQPQHF
TGTGCCAGCAGCTTAGGGCGGGGGCCCAATCAGCCCCAGCATTTT
>TRBJ1-6|-|TRBV2|-
CASWGDLGSPLHF
TGTGCCAGCTGGGGGGATCTAGGTTCACCCCTCCACTTT
>TRBJ2-2|TRBD2|TRBV24-1|-
CATSLAGNTGELFF
TGTGCCACCTCCCTAGCGGGGAACACCGGGGAGCTGTTTTTT
>TRBJ1-4|TRBD1|TRBV4-3|-
CASSLTGGASTNEKLFF
TGCGCCAGCAGCCTTACAGGGGGCGCGTCGACTAATGAAAAACTGTTTTTT
>TRBJ1-4|-|TRBV10-3|-
CAISLEGEKLFF
TGTGCCATCAGTCTGGAGGGGGAAAAACTGTTTTTT
>TRBJ2-7|TRBD1|TRBV7-2|-
CASEPGQGLEQYF
TGTGCCAGCGAACCGGGACAGGGACTCGAGCAGTACTTC
>TRBJ2-4|TRBD1|TRBV6-6|once
CASSYSGTVDKNIQYF
TGTGCCAGCAGTTACTCCGGGACAGTGGACAAAAACATTCAGTACTTC
>TRBJ2-7|TRBD2|TRBV27|-
CASSLIAGGDYEQYF
TGTGCCAGCAGTTTAATTGCGGGAGGCGACTACGAGCAGTACTTC
>TRBJ1-4|-|TRBV5-1|-
CASGEAEKLFF
TGCGCCAGTGGAGAGGCAGAAAAACTGTTTTTT
>TRBJ2-3|TRBD2|TRBV7-2|few
CASSFVAGASTDTQYF
TGTGCCAGCAGCTTCGTAGCGGGGGCTAGCACAGATACGCAGTATTTT
>TRBJ1-6|-|TRBV4-3|-
CASSQGVETSNSPLHF
TGCGCCAGCAGCCAAGGGGTAGAGACCTCTAATTCACCCCTCCACTTT
>TRBJ2-7|-|TRBV5-6|-
CASSQELKWEQYF
TGTGCCAGCAGCCAGGAACTGAAATGGGAGCAGTACTTC
>TRBJ2-6|TRBD1|TRBV7-3|-
CASSLTGQLGSGANVLTF
TGTGCCAGCAGCTTAACGGGACAGTTAGGCTCTGGGGCCAACGTCCTGACTTTC
>TRBJ2-7|TRBD2|TRBV7-2|-
CASSPRGGYEQYF
TGTGCCAGCAGCCCCCGGGGGGGCTACGAGCAGTACTTC
>TRBJ1-4|-|TRBV6-5|-
CASTQGGGTNEKLFF
TGTGCCAGCACCCAAGGCGGCGGCACTAATGAAAAACTGTTTTTT
>TRBJ1-3|-|TRBV30|-
CAWSVRSGNTIYF
TGTGCCTGGAGTGTACGGTCTGGAAACACCATATATTTT
>TRBJ1-1|TRBD1|TRBV30|once
CAGRDYRGLTEAFF
TGTGCCGGACGAGACTACAGGGGCCTCACTGAAGCTTTCTTT
>TRBJ1-4|-|TRBV3-1/TRBV3-2|-
CASSPPGDEEKLFF
TGTGCCAGCTCCCCACCTGGTGATGAGGAAAAACTGTTTTTT
>TRBJ2-3|-|TRBV25-1|-
CASSETGGTDTQYF
TGTGCCAGCAGTGAAACGGGGGGCACAGATACGCAGTATTTT
>TRBJ1-4|-|TRBV25-1|-
CASSSGALEKLFF
TGTGCCAGCAGCTCAGGGGCCCTTGAAAAACTGTTTTTT
>TRBJ2-5|TRBD2|TRBV7-9|-
CASSTRDGGRADGETQYF
TGTGCCAGCAGCACTAGGGACGGCGGGAGGGCCGATGGGGAGACCCAGTACTTC
>TRBJ2-1|-|TRBV24-1|-
CATSESYNEQFF
TGTGCCACCAGTGAGTCCTACAATGAGCAGTTCTTC
>TRBJ2-1|TRBD2|TRBV27|-
CASSGRVAGGPDEQFF
TGTGCCAGCAGTGGCCGTGTAGCGGGAGGGCCTGATGAGCAGTTCTTC
>TRBJ2-7|-|TRBV18|-
CASSPGGSVHEQYF
TGTGCCAGCTCACCAGGGGGGTCGGTCCACGAGCAGTACTTC
>TRBJ1-5|-|TRBV12-3/TRBV12-4|-
CASSGVGNQPQHF
TGTGCCAGCAGTGGCGTGGGCAATCAGCCCCAGCATTTT
>TRBJ2-7|-|TRBV5-1|-
CASSLGQAEKEQYF
TGCGCCAGCAGCTTGGGTCAGGCAGAGAAGGAGCAGTACTTC
>TRBJ2-7|-|TRBV6-5|-
CASSYGRAGTYEQYF
TGTGCCAGCAGTTACGGGCGAGCAGGTACCTACGAGCAGTACTTC
>TRBJ1-1|TRBD1|TRBV4-3|-
CASSPYLDRGDTEAFF
TGCGCCAGCAGCCCCTACCTAGACAGGGGCGACACTGAAGCTTTCTTT
>TRBJ2-6|-|TRBV9|-
CASSVGGSAGANVLTF
TGTGCCAGCAGCGTAGGTGGTTCGGCTGGGGCCAACGTCCTGACTTTC
>TRBJ1-2|-|TRBV27|-
CASSRTGNYGYTF
TGTGCCAGCAGTCGAACAGGGAACTATGGCTACACCTTC
>TRBJ2-3|TRBD2|TRBV5-1|-
CASSLALAGDSSTDTQYF
TGCGCCAGCAGCTTGGCCCTAGCGGGGGACTCTAGCACAGATACGCAGTATTTT
>TRBJ2-3|-|TRBV30|-
CAWSSGAGTDTQYF
TGTGCCTGGAGTTCAGGGGCCGGCACAGATACGCAGTATTTT
>TRBJ1-1|-|TRBV28|once
CASRPGGTGRRAFF
TGTGCCAGCAGACCTGGGGGGACGGGCAGGCGGGCTTTCTTT
>TRBJ2-3|-|TRBV6-5|once
CASSYFGVSTDTQYF
TGTGCCAGCAGTTACTTTGGGGTCAGCACAGATACGCAGTATTTT
>TRBJ1-5|-|TRBV24-1|-
CATSPGGRGNQPQHF
TGTGCCACCTCCCCGGGGGGCAGGGGTAATCAGCCCCAGCATTTT
>TRBJ2-3|TRBD2|TRBV4-2|-
CASMTSGITDTQYF
TGTGCCAGTATGACTAGCGGAATCACAGATACGCAGTATTTT
>TRBJ1-5|-|TRBV28|-
CASSPHRQPQHF
TGTGCCAGCAGTCCCCATCGTCAGCCCCAGCATTTT
>TRBJ1-6|-|TRBV7-9|-
CASSLARAYNSPLHF
TGTGCCAGCAGCTTAGCGCGCGCTTATAATTCACCCCTCCACTTT
>TRBJ2-2|-|TRBV5-1|-
CASSLYRQDTGELFF
TGCGCCAGCAGCTTGTACCGACAGGACACCGGGGAGCTGTTTTTT
>TRBJ2-3|-|TRBV6-5|-
CASSYSGRSDTQYF
TGTGCCAGCAGTTACTCGGGTAGATCAGATACGCAGTATTTT
>TRBJ2-3|TRBD2|TRBV3-1/TRBV3-2|-
CASSQVLAASTDTQYF
TGTGCCAGCAGCCAAGTACTAGCGGCGTCCACAGATACGCAGTATTTT
>TRBJ2-6|-|TRBV4-3|-
CASSHSGPSHSGANVLTF
TGCGCCAGCAGCCATTCCGGACCTTCGCACTCTGGGGCCAACGTCCTGACTTTC
>TRBJ2-7|-|TRBV7-9|once
CASSPRYEQYF
TGTGCCAGCAGCCCACGATACGAGCAGTACTTC
>TRBJ2-7|TRBD1|TRBV6-5|-
CASSSPGQGAYEQYF
TGTGCCAGCTCAAGCCCAGGACAGGGGGCCTACGAGCAGTACTTC
>TRBJ1-2|-|TRBV10-3|-
CAISGDSGYGYTF
TGTGCCATCAGTGGTGACAGTGGCTATGGCTACACCTTC
>TRBJ2-5|TRBD2|TRBV7-6|-
CASSLGASGRAVETQYF
TGTGCCAGCAGCTTAGGAGCTAGCGGGAGGGCCGTAGAGACCCAGTACTTC
>TRBJ2-2|-|TRBV27|-
CASSSPLGGELFF
TGTGCCAGCAGTTCACCCCTAGGCGGGGAGCTGTTTTTT
>TRBJ2-7|-|TRBV7-2|-
CASSLSDTRYYEQYF
TGTGCCAGCAGCTTGTCTGACACACGATACTACGAGCAGTACTTC
>TRBJ2-1|-|TRBV2|-
CASSEALTFHEQFF
TGTGCCAGCAGTGAAGCGCTTACTTTCCATGAGCAGTTCTTC
>TRBJ1-5|-|TRBV10-3|once
CATTDSLSNQPQHF
TGTGCCACCACAGACAGCTTGAGCAATCAGCCCCAGCATTTT
>TRBJ1-1|TRBD1|TRBV19|-
CASSGQGGLMNTEAFF
TGTGCCAGTAGCGGACAGGGAGGATTAATGAACACTGAAGCTTTCTTT
>TRBJ2-7|TRBD1|TRBV7-2|-
CASSTLQGSGQYF
TGTGCCAGCAGCACCCTACAGGGGTCGGGGCAGTACTTC